The T cell receptor beta chain described here comes from a study of blood T cell repertoires in COVID-19 (TCRdb year 2020). Study-wide context: Recovered participants in ImmuneRACE Cohort 3 were defined by two consecutive negative NP/OP PCR tests, clearance by a healthcare professional, or resolution of symptoms. Where available, HLA class I and class II types were taken from metadata supplied by the sample provider and were not determined by assay-based typing. Samples were obtained from the ongoing ImmuneRACE study (first 160 participants) and from about 1,300 subjects provided by 6 global collaborators. Collaborator samples came from the United States, Italy and Spain and covered acute and convalescent phases of COVID-19. The repertoires were released in a freely available public database intended as a resource for research on the immune response to SARS-CoV-2. Deeply sampled blood TCRbeta repertoires from subjects exposed to, actively infected with, or recovered from COVID-19 were included in the dataset. Sample metadata almost always included a de-identified subject ID, COVID-19 status, age in years and sex. The prospective study material was composed of cDNA or gDNA derived from T cells, B-cell-depleted T cells, or PBMCs.

CDR1 and CDR2 are read off the germline V gene as KGHSH and LQKENI. Unmatched junction bases come to 5, with V trimmed by 6 bases and J by 0 bases. Reading from cysteine to phenylalanine, the CDR3 counts 15 amino acids. Kept here is only the CDR3 DNA, which spans 45 bases and is read in frame from base 1. Participants in the prospective study were aged about 18 to 90 years, lived in about two dozen United States geographic areas, and enrolled through a virtual design. In the prospective study, cohorts were assigned on the basis of participant-reported clinical history obtained from a screening survey and a study questionnaire. In the prospective study, mobile phlebotomists collected whole blood, serum and a nasopharyngeal or oropharyngeal swab from each participant. Participants in the prospective study had the option to provide additional blood draws and questionnaires over a roughly 2-month period. Before DNA extraction, blood samples from the prospective study were shipped at room temperature or frozen.

Study-wide findings and limitations: Clinical and demographic metadata were provided uncurated, with the amount varying by source and participant.

The immunoSEQ Assay, a bias-controlled multiplex PCR, was used to amplify TCRbeta CDR3 regions from genomic DNA. The authors' analysis ran thus. The number of nucleated cells in each sample was estimated by amplification of reference gene primers within the assay. To quantify the absolute abundance of each unique TCRbeta CDR3 rearrangement, sequence reads were collapsed and filtered. Productive Simpson clonality was computed per sample as the square root of Simpson's diversity index over productive rearrangements. TCRdb retrieved this table from immuneACCESS and kept in-frame rearrangements only. Not all clones are present; in checked studies, unresolved V genes account for under half, and no reason is known for the remainder. V and J calls plus clone size are reproduced from that table; the DNA served to infer D and trimming. The table for this sample lists some 330,000 clones; around 87% of them were counted only once. The ten largest clonotypes hold 1.5% to 2.5% of the sample.

Remarks on this clone: Its antigen is currently not known. Base-call qualities are not available, and no considerably larger clone is one nucleotide away.

The receptor was derived from a man aged 35 to 55 in a cohort exposed to, infected with or recovered from COVID-19 (not recorded which). The rearranged chain carries TRBV18 and TRBJ1-1; the junction holds 9 bases that match TRBD1. Sequences were obtained from PBMCs or T cells enriched from blood (not recorded which). For the CDR3, the sequence is CASSQQGAMNTEAFF. The DNA sequence follows: TGTGCCAGCTCTCAACAGGGGGCCATGAACACTGAAGCTTTCTTT.